What follows describes a single T cell receptor beta chain. PCR was performed using 60 Vbeta and 13 Jbeta primers. Sequenced by immunoSEQ multiplex PCR; TCRdb stores in-frame clones only, minus some. The table shows 150,000 to 200,000 clones, with roughly 80% occurring only once. The record originates from a study of cytomegalovirus exposure and HLA in healthy donors. V dropped 4 bases and J dropped 7; count of bases not matched to a gene: 3. This CDR3 spans 15 amino acids. Germline V lookup: CDR1 SGHRS, CDR2 YFSETQ. Sequencing input: PBMCs. The chain joins TRBV5-1 to TRBJ2-1; 15 bases are a match to TRBD2. This receptor was identified in a male donor in good health and CMV-seronegative. CDR3 sequence: CASSVGLAGGNEQFF. CDR3 nucleotides: TGCGCCAGCAGCGTCGGACTAGCGGGGGGGAATGAGCAGTTCTTC.